The following is a T cell receptor beta chain sequence with its context. Its antigen is not known. The entry originates in a study of shared clonotypes between healthy human individuals. About the research overall: Donors, aged 18 to 49, were a couple of women and a few men.

This table comes from immunoSEQ multiplex PCR, and its TCRdb copy is limited to in-frame clones, with some not included. The profile shows some 2.1 million clones, 90% to 95% of them singletons. Germline assignment: CDR1 SGHRS and CDR2 YFSETQ. This CDR3 has 16 amino acids. J lost 4 bases, V lost 4 bases, and 10 bases had no gene match. CD4+ cells were split into CD45RA+ naive and CD45RA-negative memory subsets. The study's findings and limits: It was observed that roughly 4.8% of naive CD4 clonotypes were shared across a handful of donors.

The sample was naive CD4+ T cells sorted from blood. Specified subset: CD45RA+ positively selected. This rearrangement joins TRBV5-1 to TRBJ2-2; TRBD2 agrees at 7 bases. This clonotype was sampled from a man between 18 and 35 years old in good health. The DNA of the CDR3 is TGCGCCAGCAGCCCTGACGGGCTAGCGGCCACCGGGGAGCTGTTTTTT. Translating gives CASSPDGLAATGELFF. Looking up the rest from reference TRBV5-1 and TRBJ2-2 gives the full variable domain: KAGVTQTPRYLIKTRGQQVTLSCSPISGHRSVSWYQQTPGQGLQFLFEYFSETQRNKGNFPGRFSGRQFSNSRSEMNVSTLELGDSALYLCASSPDGLAATGELFFGEGSRLTVL.